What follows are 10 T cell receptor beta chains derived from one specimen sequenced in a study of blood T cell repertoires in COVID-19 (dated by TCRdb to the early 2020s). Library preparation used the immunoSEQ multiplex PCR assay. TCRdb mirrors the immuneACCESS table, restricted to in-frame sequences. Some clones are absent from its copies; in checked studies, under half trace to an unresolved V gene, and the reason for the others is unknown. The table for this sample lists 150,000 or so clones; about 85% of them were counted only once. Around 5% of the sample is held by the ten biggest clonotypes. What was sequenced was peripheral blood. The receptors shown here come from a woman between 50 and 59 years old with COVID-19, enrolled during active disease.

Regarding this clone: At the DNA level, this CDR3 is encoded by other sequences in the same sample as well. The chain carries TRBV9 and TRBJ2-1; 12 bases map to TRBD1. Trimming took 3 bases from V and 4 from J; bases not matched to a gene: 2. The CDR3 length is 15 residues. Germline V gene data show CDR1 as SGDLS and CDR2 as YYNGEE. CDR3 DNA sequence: TGTGCCAGCAGCGCGGGACAGGGGGCTTACAATGAGCAGTTCTTC. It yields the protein CASSAGQGAYNEQFF.

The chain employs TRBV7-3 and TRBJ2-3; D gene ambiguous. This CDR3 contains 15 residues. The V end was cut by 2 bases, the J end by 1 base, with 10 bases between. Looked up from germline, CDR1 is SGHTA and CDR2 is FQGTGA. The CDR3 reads CASSLQASGTDTQYF. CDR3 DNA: TGTGCCAGCAGCTTACAGGCTTCTGGCACAGATACGCAGTATTTT.

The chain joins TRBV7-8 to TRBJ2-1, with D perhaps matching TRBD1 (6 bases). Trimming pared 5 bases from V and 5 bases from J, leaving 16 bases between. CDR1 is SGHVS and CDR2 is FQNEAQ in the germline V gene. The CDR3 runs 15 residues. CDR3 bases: TGTGCCAGCAGCCGGGAACCACAGGGAAACAATGAGCAGTTCTTC. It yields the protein CASSREPQGNNEQFF.

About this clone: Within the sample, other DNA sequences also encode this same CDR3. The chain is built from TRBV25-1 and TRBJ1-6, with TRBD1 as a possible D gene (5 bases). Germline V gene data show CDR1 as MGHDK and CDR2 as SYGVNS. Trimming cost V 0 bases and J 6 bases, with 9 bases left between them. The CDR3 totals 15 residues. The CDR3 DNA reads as TGTGCCAGCAGTGAATATCAGGGATCTAATTCACCCCTCCACTTT. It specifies CASSEYQGSNSPLHF.

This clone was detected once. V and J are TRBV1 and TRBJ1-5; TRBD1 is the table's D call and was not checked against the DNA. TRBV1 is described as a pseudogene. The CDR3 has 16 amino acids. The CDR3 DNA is TGCACCAGCAGCCAGGCCATCCAGGTCCCCAATCAGCCCCAGCATTTT. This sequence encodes CTSSQAIQVPNQPQHF.

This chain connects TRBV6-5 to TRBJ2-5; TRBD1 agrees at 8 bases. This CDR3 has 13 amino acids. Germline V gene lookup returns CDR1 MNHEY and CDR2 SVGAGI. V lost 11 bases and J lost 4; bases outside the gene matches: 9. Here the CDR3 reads CASNQGAGETQYF. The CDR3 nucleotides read TGTGCCTCCAATCAGGGGGCTGGAGAGACCCAGTACTTC.

The CDR3 DNA follows: TGTGCCAGCAGCCCTCAGAACTCTGGAAACACCATATATTTT. The encoded protein is CASSPQNSGNTIYF. The chain is built from TRBV3-1 (or the pseudogene TRBV3-2) and TRBJ1-3; D gene uncertain. The germline V and J ends were trimmed by 4 bases and 0 bases, with 7 bases remaining between them. CDR3 length equals 14 residues. In germline, CDR1 is LGHDT, CDR2 YNNKEL (reference sequence).

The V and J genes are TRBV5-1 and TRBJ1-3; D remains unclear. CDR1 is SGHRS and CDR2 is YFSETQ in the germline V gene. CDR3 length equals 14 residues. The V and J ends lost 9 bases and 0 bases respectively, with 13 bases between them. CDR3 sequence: CANQEAHSGNTIYF. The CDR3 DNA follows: TGCGCCAACCAGGAAGCCCACTCTGGAAACACCATATATTTT.

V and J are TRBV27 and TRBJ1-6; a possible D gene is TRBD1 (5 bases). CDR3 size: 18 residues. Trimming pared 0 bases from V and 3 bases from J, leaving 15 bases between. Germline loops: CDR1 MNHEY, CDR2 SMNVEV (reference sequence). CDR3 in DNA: TGTGCCAGCAGTTTATCGAAGGTTCGGGGGGTCTATAATTCACCCCTCCACTTT. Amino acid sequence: CASSLSKVRGVYNSPLHF.

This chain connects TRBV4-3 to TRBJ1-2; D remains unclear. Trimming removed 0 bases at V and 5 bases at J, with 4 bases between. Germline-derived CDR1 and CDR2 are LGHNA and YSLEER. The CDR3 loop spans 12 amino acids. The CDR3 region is CASSQDRYGYTF. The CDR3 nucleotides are TGCGCCAGCAGCCAAGACAGATATGGCTACACCTTC.